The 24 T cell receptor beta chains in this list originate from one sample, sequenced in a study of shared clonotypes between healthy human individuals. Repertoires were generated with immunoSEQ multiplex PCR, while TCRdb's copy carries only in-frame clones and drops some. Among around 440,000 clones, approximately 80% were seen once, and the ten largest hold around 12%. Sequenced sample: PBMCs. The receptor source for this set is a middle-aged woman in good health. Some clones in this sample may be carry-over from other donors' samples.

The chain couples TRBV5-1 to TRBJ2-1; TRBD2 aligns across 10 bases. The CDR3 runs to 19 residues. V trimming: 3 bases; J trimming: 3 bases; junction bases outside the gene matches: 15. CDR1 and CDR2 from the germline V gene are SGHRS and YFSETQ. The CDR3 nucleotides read TGCGCCAGCAGCTCCCAGGGGGCCCCTAGCGGGAGCGGCTACAATGAGCAGTTCTTC. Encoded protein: CASSSQGAPSGSGYNEQFF.

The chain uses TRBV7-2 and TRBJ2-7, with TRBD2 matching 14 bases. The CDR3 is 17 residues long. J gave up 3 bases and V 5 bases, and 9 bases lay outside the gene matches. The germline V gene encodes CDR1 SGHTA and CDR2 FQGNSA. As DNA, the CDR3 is TGTGCCAGCAGCCTGCGACTAGCGGGAGGGAGGGACTACGAGCAGTACTTC. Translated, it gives CASSLRLAGGRDYEQYF.

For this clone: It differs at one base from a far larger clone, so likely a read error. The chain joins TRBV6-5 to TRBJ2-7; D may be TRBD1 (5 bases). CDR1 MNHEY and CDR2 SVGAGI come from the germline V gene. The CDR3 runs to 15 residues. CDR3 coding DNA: TGTGCCAGCAGTTACATCCTTGGGGCCCCAGGAGAGCGGTACTTC. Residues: CASSYILGAPGERYF.

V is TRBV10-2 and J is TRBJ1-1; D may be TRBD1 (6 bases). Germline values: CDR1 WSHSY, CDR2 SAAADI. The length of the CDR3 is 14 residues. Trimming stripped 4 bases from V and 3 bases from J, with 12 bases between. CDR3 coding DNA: TGCGCCAGCAGTGCGCGGGACACTTACACTGAAGCTTTCTTT. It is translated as CASSARDTYTEAFF.

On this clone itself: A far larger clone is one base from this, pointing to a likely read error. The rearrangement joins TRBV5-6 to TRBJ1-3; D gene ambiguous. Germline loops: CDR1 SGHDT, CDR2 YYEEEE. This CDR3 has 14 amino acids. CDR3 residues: CASSRTQTGSTIYF. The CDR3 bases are TGTGCCAGCAGCCGGACCCAAACGGGAAGCACCATATATTTT.

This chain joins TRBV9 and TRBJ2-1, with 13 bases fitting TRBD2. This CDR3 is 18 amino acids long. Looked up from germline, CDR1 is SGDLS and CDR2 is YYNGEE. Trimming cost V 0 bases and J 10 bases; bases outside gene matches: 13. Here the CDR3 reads CASSVAWGRTSGSREQFF. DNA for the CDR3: TGTGCCAGCAGCGTAGCCTGGGGGAGGACTAGCGGGAGTAGGGAGCAGTTCTTC. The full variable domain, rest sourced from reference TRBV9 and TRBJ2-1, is DSGVTQTPKHLITATGQRVTLRCSPRSGDLSVYWYQQSLDQGLQFLIQYYNGEERAKGNILERFSAQQFPDLHSELNLSSLELGDSALYFCASSVAWGRTSGSREQFFGPGTRLTVL.

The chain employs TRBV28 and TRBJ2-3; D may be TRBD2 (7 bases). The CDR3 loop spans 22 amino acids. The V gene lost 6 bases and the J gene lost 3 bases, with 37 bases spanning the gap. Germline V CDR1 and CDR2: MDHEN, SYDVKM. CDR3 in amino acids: CASRMRVVAGDWWEGQTDTQYF. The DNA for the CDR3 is TGTGCCAGCAGGATGAGGGTCGTGGCAGGGGACTGGTGGGAGGGCCAGACAGATACGCAGTATTTT.

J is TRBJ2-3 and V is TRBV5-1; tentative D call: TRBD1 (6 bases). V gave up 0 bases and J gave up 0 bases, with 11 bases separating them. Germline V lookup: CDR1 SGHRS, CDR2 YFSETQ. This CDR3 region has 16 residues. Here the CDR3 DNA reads TGCGCCAGCAGCTTGGAAGGGGACATTAGCACAGATACGCAGTATTTT. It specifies CASSLEGDISTDTQYF. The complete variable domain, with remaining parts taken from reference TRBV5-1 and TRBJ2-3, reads KAGVTQTPRYLIKTRGQQVTLSCSPISGHRSVSWYQQTPGQGLQFLFEYFSETQRNKGNFPGRFSGRQFSNSRSEMNVSTLELGDSALYLCASSLEGDISTDTQYFGPGTRLTVL.

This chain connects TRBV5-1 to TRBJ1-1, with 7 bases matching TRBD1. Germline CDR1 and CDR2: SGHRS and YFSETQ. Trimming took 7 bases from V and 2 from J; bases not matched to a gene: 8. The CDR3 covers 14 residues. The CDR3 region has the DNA TGCGCCAGCGGGGGAGGGGGCCCCAACACTGAAGCTTTCTTT. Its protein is CASGGGGPNTEAFF. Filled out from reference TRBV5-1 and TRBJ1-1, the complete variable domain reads KAGVTQTPRYLIKTRGQQVTLSCSPISGHRSVSWYQQTPGQGLQFLFEYFSETQRNKGNFPGRFSGRQFSNSRSEMNVSTLELGDSALYLCASGGGGPNTEAFFGQGTRLTVV.

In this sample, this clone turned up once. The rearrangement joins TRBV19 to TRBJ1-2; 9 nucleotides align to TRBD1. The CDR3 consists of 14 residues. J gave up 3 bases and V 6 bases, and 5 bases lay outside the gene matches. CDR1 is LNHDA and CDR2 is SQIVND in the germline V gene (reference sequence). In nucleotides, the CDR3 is TGTGCCAGTAGCGGGACAGGGACACACTATGGCTACACCTTC. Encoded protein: CASSGTGTHYGYTF.

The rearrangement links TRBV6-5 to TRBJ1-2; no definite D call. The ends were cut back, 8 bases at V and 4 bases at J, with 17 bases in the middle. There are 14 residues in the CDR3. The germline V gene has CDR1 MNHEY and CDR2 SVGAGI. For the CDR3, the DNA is TGTGCCAGCTCGGACCGCCTCGCAAGCTATGGCTACACCTTC. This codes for CASSDRLASYGYTF.

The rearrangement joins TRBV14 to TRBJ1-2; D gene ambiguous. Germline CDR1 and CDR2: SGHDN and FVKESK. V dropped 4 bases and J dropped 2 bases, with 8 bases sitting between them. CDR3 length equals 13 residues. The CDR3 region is CASSRDRNYGYTF. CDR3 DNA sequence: TGTGCCAGCAGCCGCGACCGAAACTATGGCTACACCTTC.

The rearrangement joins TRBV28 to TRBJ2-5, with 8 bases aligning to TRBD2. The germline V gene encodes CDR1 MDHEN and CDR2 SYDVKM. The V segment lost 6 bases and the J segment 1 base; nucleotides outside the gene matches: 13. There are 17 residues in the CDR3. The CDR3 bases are TGTGCCAGCAGCCCCACCTCTTCACTAGCGGTCCAAGAGACCCAGTACTTC. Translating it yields CASSPTSSLAVQETQYF.

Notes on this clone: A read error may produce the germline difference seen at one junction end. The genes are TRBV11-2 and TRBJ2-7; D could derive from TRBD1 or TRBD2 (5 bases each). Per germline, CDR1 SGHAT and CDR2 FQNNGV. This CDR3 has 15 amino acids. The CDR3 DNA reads TGTGCCACCAGCCGGCCCGGGACGGCGAAAGGCGAGCAGTACTTC. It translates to CATSRPGTAKGEQYF.

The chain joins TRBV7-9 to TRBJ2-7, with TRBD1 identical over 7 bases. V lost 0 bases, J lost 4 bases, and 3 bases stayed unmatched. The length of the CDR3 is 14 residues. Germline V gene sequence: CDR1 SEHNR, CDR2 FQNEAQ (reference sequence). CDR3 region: CASSLAGQLYEQYF. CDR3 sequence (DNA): TGTGCCAGCAGCTTAGCGGGACAGCTTTACGAGCAGTACTTC.

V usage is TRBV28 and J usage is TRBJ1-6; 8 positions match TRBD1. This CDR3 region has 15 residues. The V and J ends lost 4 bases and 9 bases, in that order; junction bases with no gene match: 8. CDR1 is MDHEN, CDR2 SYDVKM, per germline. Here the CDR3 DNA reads TGTGCCAGCAGTTCCCCTGGACAGGGAGGTTCACCCCTCCACTTT. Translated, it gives CASSSPGQGGSPLHF.

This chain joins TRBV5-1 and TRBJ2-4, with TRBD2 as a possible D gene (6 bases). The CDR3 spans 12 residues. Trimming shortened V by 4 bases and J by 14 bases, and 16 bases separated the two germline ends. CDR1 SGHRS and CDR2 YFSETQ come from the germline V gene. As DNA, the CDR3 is TGCGCCAGCAGCCTACTGGAGGGATCAGAGTACTTC. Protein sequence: CASSLLEGSEYF.

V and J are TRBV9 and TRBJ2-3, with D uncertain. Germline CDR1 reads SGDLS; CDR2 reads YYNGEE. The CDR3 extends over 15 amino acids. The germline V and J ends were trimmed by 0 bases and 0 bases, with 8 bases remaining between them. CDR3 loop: CASSVATASTDTQYF. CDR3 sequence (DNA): TGTGCCAGCAGCGTAGCTACGGCCAGCACAGATACGCAGTATTTT.

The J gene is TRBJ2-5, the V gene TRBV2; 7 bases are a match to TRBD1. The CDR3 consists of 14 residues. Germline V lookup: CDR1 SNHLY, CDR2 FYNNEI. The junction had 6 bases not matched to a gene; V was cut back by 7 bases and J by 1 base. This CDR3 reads CASTRDRVQETQYF. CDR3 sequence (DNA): TGTGCCAGCACAAGAGACAGGGTCCAAGAGACCCAGTACTTC.

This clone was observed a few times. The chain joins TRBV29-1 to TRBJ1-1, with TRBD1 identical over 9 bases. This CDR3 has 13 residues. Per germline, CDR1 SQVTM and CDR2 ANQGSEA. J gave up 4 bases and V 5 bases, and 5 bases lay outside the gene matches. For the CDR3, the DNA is TGCAGCGTTCACAGGGGGCTCGCCACTGAAGCTTTCTTT. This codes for CSVHRGLATEAFF.

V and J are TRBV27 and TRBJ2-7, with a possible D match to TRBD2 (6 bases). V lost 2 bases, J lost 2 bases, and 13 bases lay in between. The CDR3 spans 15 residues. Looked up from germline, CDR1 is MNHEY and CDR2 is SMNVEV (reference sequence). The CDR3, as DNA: TGTGCCAGCAGTTTACGACTAGGGGTAACCTACGAGCAGTACTTC. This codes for CASSLRLGVTYEQYF.

As DNA, the CDR3 is TGTGCCAGCAGCCCCGGACAGGAAGCTTTCTTT. Translated, it gives CASSPGQEAFF. The gene calls are TRBV7-9 and TRBJ1-1; possible D gene TRBD1, 6 bases. V lost 5 bases and J lost 8, with 9 bases in between. The length of the CDR3 is 11 residues. Germline V gene sequence: CDR1 SEHNR, CDR2 FQNEAQ (reference sequence).

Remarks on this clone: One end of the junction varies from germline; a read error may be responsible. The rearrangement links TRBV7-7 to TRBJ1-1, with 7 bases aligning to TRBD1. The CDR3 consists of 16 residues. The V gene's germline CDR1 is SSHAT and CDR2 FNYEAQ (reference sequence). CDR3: CASSTRVGQANTEAFF. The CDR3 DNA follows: TGTGCTAGCAGCACCAGGGTTGGACAGGCGAACACTGAAGCTTTCTTT. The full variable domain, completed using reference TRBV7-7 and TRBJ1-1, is GAGVSQSPRYKVTKRGQDVTLRCDPISSHATLYWYQQALGQGPEFLTYFNYEAQPDKSGLPSDRFSAERPEGSISTLTIQRTEQRDSAMYRCASSTRVGQANTEAFFGQGTRLTVV.

Here the CDR3 reads CASSESGGRRGQYF. CDR3 nucleotide sequence: TGTGCCAGCAGTGAATCGGGAGGTCGGCGGGGGCAGTACTTC. V usage is TRBV25-1 and J usage is TRBJ2-7, with 7 bases identical to TRBD2. Germline V lookup: CDR1 MGHDK, CDR2 SYGVNS. The length of the CDR3 is 14 residues. V was clipped by 1 base and J by 9 bases; unmatched bases: 9.